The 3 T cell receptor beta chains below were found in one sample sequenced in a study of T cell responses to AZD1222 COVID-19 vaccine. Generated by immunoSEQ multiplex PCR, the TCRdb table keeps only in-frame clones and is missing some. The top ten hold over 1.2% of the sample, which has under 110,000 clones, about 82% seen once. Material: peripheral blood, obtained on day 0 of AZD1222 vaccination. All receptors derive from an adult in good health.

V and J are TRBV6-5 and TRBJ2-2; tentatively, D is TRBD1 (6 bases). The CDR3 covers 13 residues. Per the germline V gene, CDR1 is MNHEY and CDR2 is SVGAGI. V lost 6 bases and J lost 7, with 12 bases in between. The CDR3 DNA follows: TGTGCCAGCAGCCCACAGGGTGGCGGGGAGCTGTTTTTT. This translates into CASSPQGGGELFF.

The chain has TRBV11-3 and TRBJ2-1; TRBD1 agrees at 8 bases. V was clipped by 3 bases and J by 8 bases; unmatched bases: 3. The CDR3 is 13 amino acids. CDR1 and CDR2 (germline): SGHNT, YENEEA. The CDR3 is CASSFRGQDEQFF. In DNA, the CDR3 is TGTGCCAGCAGCTTCAGGGGGCAGGATGAGCAGTTCTTC.

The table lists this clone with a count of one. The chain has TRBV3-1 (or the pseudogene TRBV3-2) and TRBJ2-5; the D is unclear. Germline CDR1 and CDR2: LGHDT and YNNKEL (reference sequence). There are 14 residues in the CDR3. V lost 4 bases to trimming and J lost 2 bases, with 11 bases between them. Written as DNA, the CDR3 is TGTGCCAGCAGCCGAAGTCTCCAGCAAGAGACCCAGTACTTC. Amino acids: CASSRSLQQETQYF.